The source of this T cell receptor (beta chain) is a study of OX40 agonist ivuxolimab in advanced cancers. With respect to the entire study: Ivuxolimab was an agonistic, fully human IgG2 monoclonal antibody directed against OX40 (CD134), a costimulatory receptor. The paper reports the monotherapy dose-escalation portion (N ≈ 52 patients) of the phase I ivuxolimab trial. In the dose-escalation cohort, 82.7% of patients were male, and the mean age was about 55 years, with a range of about 20 to 90. Partial responses were achieved by three dose-escalation patients, of whom one had hepatocellular carcinoma and two had cutaneous melanoma. Of the approximately 50 dose-escalation patients, hepatocellular carcinoma was present in about 20, melanoma in approximately 15, renal cell carcinoma in 9 and head and neck cancer in 9. Patients were allowed to have had prior anti-PD-1, anti-PD-L1 or anti-CTLA-4 therapy, and 40% of the dose-escalation patients had been treated with checkpoint inhibitors. The purpose of peripheral TCRbeta sequencing was to test whether ivuxolimab changed TCR sequence diversity and led to clonal T-cell expansion. Intravenous ivuxolimab was administered to patients every 2 weeks at six dose levels: 0.01, 0.1, 0.3, 1.5, 3 and 10 mg/kg. Beyond this particular receptor, the publication reports: In the 0.1-3.0 mg/kg groups, partial responders were among the patients with the lowest normalized peripheral clonal expansion, particularly in CD8+ T cells. After ivuxolimab, expanded clones were on average more numerous among CD8+ T cells than among CD4+ T cells. Low levels of normalized T-cell clonal expansion were also seen in some patients who did not respond. Antigen specificity was not determined for the clonally expanded peripheral T cells. At doses of 0.1 to 3.0 mg/kg, clonal expansion of both CD4+ and CD8+ blood T cells was observed from baseline to week 6.

To sequence the TCRbeta CDR3 region, genomic DNA was isolated from the sorted cells. The immunoSEQ Assay was used to sequence the TCRbeta CDR3 regions. TCRdb limited this immuneACCESS table to in-frame rearrangements with V and J called. A share of clones is missing; checked studies link under half to unresolved V genes, and the rest is unexplained. The sample table holds about 18,000 clones, of which just under 80% were seen once. Approximately 24% of the sample rests with the top ten. This clone has a single count. No antigen is known for it. The sample holds no much larger clone one base away, and base qualities are not on file. CDR1 and CDR2, looked up from the germline V gene (reference sequence), are SEHNR and FQNEAQ. The CDR3, cysteine through phenylalanine, is 13 amino acids long. Left in the record is the CDR3 DNA by itself, 39 bases read in frame from the first base. The V and J ends are trimmed by 3 bases and 6 bases, leaving 12 bases between them.

The trial excluded patients who had a history of autoimmune disease or were on systemic immunosuppression. Peripheral blood for TCR sequencing was drawn from every dose cohort at baseline, at cycle 4 day 1 and at cycle 7 day 1. Samples were obtained from an open-label, multicenter, first-in-human phase I dose-escalation trial of ivuxolimab. Adults with locally advanced or metastatic head and neck squamous cell, hepatocellular, melanoma or renal cell carcinoma were enrolled in the trial. CD4+ and CD8+ T cells were sorted separately from peripheral blood before TCR sequencing. The receptor's source is an adult with an advanced solid tumor such as melanoma, head and neck, liver or kidney cancer. The sequenced sample was CD4+ or CD8+ T cells sorted from blood, obtained in a trial of the OX40 agonist ivuxolimab. The chain was built from TRBV7-9 and TRBJ2-7; the D gene is perhaps TRBD2, from 5 matching bases. At the DNA level, the sequence is TGTGCCAGCAGCTTTGCCGGGGTTGCCGAGCAGTACTTC. This encodes CASSFAGVAEQYF.